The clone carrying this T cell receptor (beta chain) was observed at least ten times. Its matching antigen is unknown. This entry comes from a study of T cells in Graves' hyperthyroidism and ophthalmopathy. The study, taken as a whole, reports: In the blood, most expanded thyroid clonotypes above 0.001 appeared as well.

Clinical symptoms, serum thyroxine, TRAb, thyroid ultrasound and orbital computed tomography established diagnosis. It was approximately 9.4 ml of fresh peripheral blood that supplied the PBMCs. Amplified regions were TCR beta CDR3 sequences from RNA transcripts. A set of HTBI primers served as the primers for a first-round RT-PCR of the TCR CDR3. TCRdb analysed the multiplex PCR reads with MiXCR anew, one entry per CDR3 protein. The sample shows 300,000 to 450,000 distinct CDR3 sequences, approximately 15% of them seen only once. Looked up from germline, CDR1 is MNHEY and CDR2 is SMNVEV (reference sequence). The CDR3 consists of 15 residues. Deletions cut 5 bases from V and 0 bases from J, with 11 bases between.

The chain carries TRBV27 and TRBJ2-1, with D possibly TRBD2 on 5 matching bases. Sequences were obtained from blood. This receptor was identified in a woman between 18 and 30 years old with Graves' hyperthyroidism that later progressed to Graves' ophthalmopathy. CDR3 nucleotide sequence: TGTGCCAGCAGTCGGCCGGGGAGCTCCTACAATGAGCAGTTCTTC. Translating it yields CASSRPGSSYNEQFF.